These 32 T cell receptor beta chains were sequenced from one sample in a study of blood T cells in healthy people across ages. Then a second PCR, running about 7 to 11 cycles, was carried out with a sample-barcoded 5' primer and a J-beta primer mix. TCRdb re-called the 5' RACE reads through MiXCR, storing one row per CDR3 protein. The table shows 550,000 to 700,000 distinct CDR3 sequences, with 25% to 30% occurring only once. The specimen sequenced was blood. These receptor sequences come from a woman aged 65 to 85 in good health.

The chain combines TRBV2 with TRBJ2-3; D is unclear. Trimming took off 6 bases at V and 6 bases at J, with 10 bases between the two ends. Germline CDR1 and CDR2: SNHLY and FYNNEI. This CDR3 region has 12 residues. CDR3 bases: TGTGCCAGCAGATTCCTTTTGGATACGCAGTATTTT. Its translation is CASRFLLDTQYF. The full variable domain, in which reference TRBV2 and TRBJ2-3 provide the parts outside the CDR3, is EPEVTQTPSHQVTQMGQEVILRCVPISNHLYFYWYRQILGQKVEFLVSFYNNEISEKSEIFDDQFSVERPDGSNFTLKIRSTKLEDSAMYFCASRFLLDTQYFGPGTRLTVL.

The V gene is TRBV28, the J gene TRBJ2-7; tentative D call: TRBD2 (7 bases). The CDR3 is 15 residues long. V was clipped by 2 bases and J by 5 bases, with 16 bases between them. From germline, CDR1 is MDHEN and CDR2 SYDVKM. The CDR3 sequence is CASSLIRGGVDEQYF. In DNA form, the CDR3 reads TGTGCCAGCAGTTTAATCCGAGGGGGGGTCGACGAGCAGTACTTC.

This clonotype was counted only a few times. The junction departs from germline at one end; a sequencing error may be responsible. V gene TRBV4-3 combines with J gene TRBJ2-5, with 9 bases aligning to TRBD2. The J call may not be correct, given that the DNA end is closer to TRBJ2-1. Germline CDR1 LGHNA, CDR2 YSLEER. The length of the CDR3 is 15 residues. This CDR3 is CAGSLGLAPGVEQFF. CDR3 nucleotide sequence: TGCGCCGGCAGCCTCGGACTAGCGCCCGGGGTTGAGCAGTTCTTC.

V usage is TRBV10-3 and J usage is TRBJ2-3; TRBD2 might be the D (5 bases). CDR3 length equals 14 residues. Looked up from germline, CDR1 is ENHRY and CDR2 is SYGVKD. V was pared by 6 bases and J by 2 bases, with 12 bases between. The CDR3 loop reads CAIRAGGLTDTQYF. The CDR3 nucleotides read TGTGCCATCAGGGCGGGCGGGCTCACAGATACGCAGTATTTT.

A few counts support this clonotype. Sequence at one end of the junction differs from germline and may be a read error. The rearrangement links TRBV5-1 to TRBJ1-2; D not certain. The CDR3 is 14 amino acids. Germline V gene lookup returns CDR1 SGHRS and CDR2 YFSETQ. The DNA of the CDR3 is TGTGCCAGCAGCTTAACCCCGGATAGCTATGGCTACACCTTC. Its protein product is CASSLTPDSYGYTF.

A note on this clonotype: Mismatch with germline at one junction end may stem from a read error. The chain has TRBV6-2 or TRBV6-3 and TRBJ2-1; TRBD2 aligns across 7 bases. This CDR3 spans 16 amino acids. Germline-derived CDR1 and CDR2 are MNHEY and SVGEGT. CDR3 residues: CASIKSGGGVYNEQLF. The CDR3 coding sequence is TGTGCCAGCATCAAAAGCGGTGGGGGGGTTTACAATGAGCAGCTCTTC.

This clonotype was counted a few times. The chain uses TRBV7-9 and TRBJ1-4; 10 bases agree with TRBD1. CDR1 is SEHNR and CDR2 is FQNEAQ in the germline V gene (reference sequence). The ends lost 5 bases at V and 8 bases at J; junction bases unmatched: 5. This CDR3 spans 14 amino acids. The chain's CDR3 is CASSRGTGVEKLFF. CDR3 DNA sequence: TGTGCCAGCAGCCGCGGGACAGGGGTAGAAAAACTGTTTTTT.

This chain joins TRBV4-3 and TRBJ2-5; tentatively, D is TRBD2 (6 bases). Germline V gene data show CDR1 as LGHNA and CDR2 as YSLEER. The CDR3 consists of 15 residues. Trimming cost V 2 bases and J 2 bases, with 12 bases left between them. In DNA, the CDR3 is TGCGCCAGCAGCCAAATAACGGCGGGACAAGAGACCCAGTACTTC. Encoded protein: CASSQITAGQETQYF.

The chain uses TRBV20-1 and TRBJ2-1; D remains unclear. V dropped 5 bases and J dropped 0 bases, with 14 bases sitting between them. The germline gives CDR1 DFQATT, CDR2 SNEGSKA (reference sequence). CDR3 length: 15 residues. CDR3: CSARPNQFSYNEQFF. The CDR3 DNA reads as TGCAGTGCTCGCCCAAACCAATTCTCCTACAATGAGCAGTTCTTC.

This chain uses TRBV7-2 with TRBJ2-5; D possibly corresponds to TRBD1 (6 bases). Near its end, the DNA agrees better with TRBJ2-7, so the J call may be wrong. CDR3 length equals 13 residues. The germline CDR1 and CDR2 sequences are SGHTA and FQGNSA. CDR3 in DNA: TGTGCCAGCGGGGGCCCTGCCTCCTACGAGCAGTACTTC. It codes for CASGGPASYEQYF.

The V gene is TRBV29-1, the J gene TRBJ2-3; 8 bases map to TRBD2. The V gene's germline CDR1 is SQVTM and CDR2 ANQGSEA. Unmatched junction bases numbered 8, after V lost 3 bases and J lost 6 bases. The CDR3 is 14 residues long. The CDR3 nucleotides are TGCAGCGTTGAGGTGCAGCGGGAGTTCGATACGCAGTATTTT. Translating gives CSVEVQREFDTQYF.

The chain has TRBV12-3 or TRBV12-4 and TRBJ2-5; D not resolved. V shed 4 bases and J shed 5 bases, with 8 bases lying between them. CDR3 size: 12 residues. The DNA of the CDR3 is TGTGCCAGCAGTTCGGCCGGGGAGACCCAGTACTTC. Translation gives CASSSAGETQYF.

The table lists this clonotype with a few counts. The chain combines TRBV3-1 with TRBJ2-5; D perhaps matches TRBD2 (5 bases). Germline values: CDR1 LGHDT, CDR2 YNNKEL (reference sequence). The length of the CDR3 is 13 residues. Trimming shortened V by 4 bases and J by 9 bases, and 15 bases separated the two germline ends. This CDR3 is CASSPTPEEAQYF. The CDR3 nucleotides are TGTGCCAGCAGCCCTACCCCTGAGGAGGCCCAGTACTTC.

This chain links TRBV12-3 or TRBV12-4 with TRBJ1-5; the D gene is possibly TRBD1 (5 bases). V lost 4 bases to trimming and J lost 3 bases, with 13 bases between them. The CDR3 is 15 amino acids. CDR3 residues: CASSYIGGINQPQHF. The CDR3 DNA reads as TGTGCCAGCAGTTATATCGGGGGGATCAATCAGCCCCAGCATTTT.

The CDR3, as DNA: TGCAGTCTCGACTCCCGAGGGAGCTATGGCTACACCTTC. Amino acids: CSLDSRGSYGYTF. This chain connects TRBV20-1 to TRBJ1-2; D is unclear. Per the germline V gene, CDR1 is DFQATT and CDR2 is SNEGSKA (reference sequence). The CDR3 contains 13 residues. V was cut by 8 bases and J by 4 bases, with 17 bases left in between.

The chain has TRBV14 and TRBJ1-3; D not certain. The CDR3 spans 18 residues. Germline CDR1 SGHDN, CDR2 FVKESK. Trimming took off 0 bases at V and 0 bases at J, with 15 bases between the two ends. The CDR3 DNA sequence: TGTGCCAGCAGCCAAGATTTAGGTCTCGTCCTCTCTGGAAACACCATATATTTT. It encodes CASSQDLGLVLSGNTIYF.

The genes are TRBV29-1 and TRBJ1-1; no clear D. The germline V gene has CDR1 SQVTM and CDR2 ANQGSEA. Trimming removed 6 bases at V and 2 bases at J, with 10 bases between. The CDR3 length is 12 residues. CDR3 DNA sequence: TGCAGCGTCGACGATTTTAACACTGAAGCTTTCTTT. This translates into CSVDDFNTEAFF.

This clonotype was seen more than once but under ten times. V is TRBV7-2 and J is TRBJ1-6; unclear D gene. This CDR3 has 12 amino acids. In germline, CDR1 is SGHTA, CDR2 FQGNSA. The V end was cut by 1 base, the J end by 10 bases, with 5 bases between. CDR3 nucleotide sequence: TGTGCCAGCAGCTTAGTACGCTCACCCCTCCACTTT. Translation: CASSLVRSPLHF. Drawing the rest from reference TRBV7-2 and TRBJ1-6, the complete variable domain is GAGVSQSPSNKVTEKGKDVELRCDPISGHTALYWYRQSLGQGLEFLIYFQGNSAPDKSGLPSDRFSAERTGGSVSTLTIQRTQQEDSAVYLCASSLVRSPLHFGNGTRLTVT.

The sample holds a few counts of this clonotype. The chain joins TRBV6-5 to TRBJ2-3, with 12 nucleotides matching TRBD2. V dropped 0 bases and J dropped 3; count of bases not matched to a gene: 7. CDR1 is MNHEY, CDR2 SVGAGI, per germline. CDR3 length: 18 residues. CDR3 sequence (DNA): TGTGCCAGCAGTTACTCGGCGCTAGCGGGGGGGCCGACAGATACGCAGTATTTT. Amino acid sequence: CASSYSALAGGPTDTQYF.

In this sample, this clonotype turned up a few times. The chain is built from TRBV18 and TRBJ2-3; TRBD2 matches at 8 bases. The length of the CDR3 is 14 residues. Germline assignment: CDR1 KGHSH and CDR2 LQKENI. The junction had 4 bases not matched to a gene; V was cut back by 6 bases and J by 2 bases. DNA of the CDR3: TGTGCCAGCTCCCAACTAGCGGCCACAGATACGCAGTATTTT. Its protein product is CASSQLAATDTQYF.

The chain is built from TRBV10-3 and TRBJ2-7, with TRBD1 matching over 9 bases. J gave up 6 bases and V 10 bases, and 10 bases lay outside the gene matches. The V gene's germline CDR1 is ENHRY and CDR2 SYGVKD. There are 13 residues in the CDR3. DNA for the CDR3: TGTGCCACCAAGACACAGGGGGCGGGCGAGCAGTACTTC. It is translated as CATKTQGAGEQYF.

On this clonotype itself: At one of its ends the junction is not consistent with the germline gene, which may arise from a read error. This chain uses TRBV18 with TRBJ2-7; 9 nucleotides align to TRBD1. From germline, CDR1 is KGHSH and CDR2 LQKENI. The CDR3 consists of 13 residues. The CDR3 spells CASSPQDRGEQYF. CDR3 coding DNA: TGTGCCAGCTCGCCACAGGACAGGGGCGAGCAGTACTTC. Using reference TRBV18 and TRBJ2-7 for the parts outside the CDR3, the full variable domain is NAGVMQNPRHLVRRRGQEARLRCSPMKGHSHVYWYRQLPEEGLKFMVYLQKENIIDESGMPKERFSAEFPKEGPSILRIQQVVRGDSAAYFCASSPQDRGEQYFGPGTRLTVT.

This sequence joins TRBV29-1 and TRBJ2-3, with TRBD2 matching over 11 bases. Germline CDR1 is SQVTM and CDR2 is ANQGSEA. The CDR3 is 17 amino acids. Unmatched junction bases numbered 12, after V lost 7 bases and J lost 0 bases. CDR3 sequence reads: CSATGTSGRTSTDTQYF. As DNA, the CDR3 is TGCAGCGCTACCGGGACTAGCGGACGAACTAGCACAGATACGCAGTATTTT.

This clonotype was observed a few times. The chain has TRBV6-5 and TRBJ1-5, with D unclear. The CDR3 contains 13 residues. CDR1 and CDR2 from the germline V gene are MNHEY and SVGAGI. V was cut by 2 bases and J by 5 bases, with 7 bases left in between. CDR3 region: CASSYGRDQPQHF. The CDR3, as DNA: TGTGCCAGCAGTTACGGGAGAGATCAGCCCCAGCATTTT.

This clonotype was counted a few times. The rearrangement joins TRBV6-6 to TRBJ1-1; D gene uncertain. Trimming stripped 2 bases from V and 3 bases from J, with 10 bases between. The CDR3 runs 14 residues. The germline V gene has CDR1 MNHNY and CDR2 SVGAGI (reference sequence). The CDR3 coding sequence is TGTGCCAGCAGTTACCCTTCGGTTGACACTGAAGCTTTCTTT. It yields the protein CASSYPSVDTEAFF.

This clonotype was found a few times. The genes are TRBV6-5 and TRBJ2-7; tentative D call: TRBD2 (5 bases). The ends were cut back, 0 bases at V and 3 bases at J, with 12 bases in the middle. Looked up from germline, CDR1 is MNHEY and CDR2 is SVGAGI. This CDR3 has 15 amino acids. CDR3 in amino acids: CASSYSYRGSYEQYF. The CDR3, as DNA: TGTGCCAGCAGTTACTCATATCGGGGAAGCTACGAGCAGTACTTC.

This clonotype was seen a handful of times. Written as DNA, the CDR3 is TGCGCCAGCAGCTTGAACAGTAACTATGGCTACACCTTC. Protein sequence: CASSLNSNYGYTF. The chain combines TRBV5-1 with TRBJ1-2, with unresolved D. Trimming took 1 base from V and 1 from J, leaving 5 bases between them. Germline CDR1 is SGHRS and CDR2 is YFSETQ. The CDR3 is 13 residues long.

V gene TRBV3-1 combines with J gene TRBJ1-4; TRBD1 agrees at 9 bases. V was clipped by 4 bases and J by 5 bases; unmatched bases: 11. This CDR3 has 17 amino acids. Germline V gives CDR1 LGHDT, CDR2 YNNKEL (reference sequence). This CDR3 reads CASSRGTGRKWNEKLFF. The DNA for the CDR3 is TGTGCCAGCAGCCGGGGGACAGGGAGGAAATGGAATGAAAAACTGTTTTTT.

With respect to this clonotype: At one end, the junction sequence differs from germline, possibly due to a read error. The rearrangement links TRBV7-2 to TRBJ2-1; TRBD2 aligns across 10 bases. This CDR3 comprises 16 residues. Germline V gives CDR1 SGHTA, CDR2 FQGNSA. CDR3 amino acids: CACSYPSSGGGNEQFF. CDR3 nucleotides: TGTGCCTGCAGCTACCCCTCTAGCGGGGGCGGCAATGAGCAGTTCTTC.

Points on this clonotype: A junction end diverges from the germline sequence, so it may reflect a read error. This chain links TRBV7-9 with TRBJ1-2; D may be TRBD1 (5 bases). CDR1 is SEHNR, CDR2 FQNEAQ, per germline (reference sequence). CDR3 length: 14 amino acids. The CDR3 here is CASSLAPGQGGYAF. The CDR3 region has the DNA TGTGCCAGCAGCTTAGCGCCAGGGCAAGGTGGCTACGCCTTC.

V is TRBV5-1 and J is TRBJ1-2, with a tentative D call TRBD1 (5 bases). The germline CDR1 and CDR2 sequences are SGHRS and YFSETQ. Trimming left V 2 bases short and J 4 bases short, with 21 bases between. The CDR3 runs 17 residues. The chain's CDR3 is CASSLAGTSAAAYGYTF. The DNA of the CDR3 is TGCGCCAGCAGCTTAGCGGGGACTTCGGCCGCAGCCTATGGCTACACCTTC.

CDR3 DNA sequence: TGTGCCAGCAGTTTATTTGCCAGGGAGTGGACCCAGTACTTC. Translating it yields CASSLFAREWTQYF. V is TRBV12-3 or TRBV12-4 and J is TRBJ2-5; D may match TRBD1 or TRBD2 (5 bases each). The CDR3 extends over 14 amino acids. V lost 2 bases and J 7 bases, leaving 14 bases between the germline ends.